The clone carrying this T cell receptor (beta chain) was seen a handful of times. Its antigen is still unknown. The CDR3 length is 12 residues. V dropped 4 bases and J dropped 10 bases, with 11 bases sitting between them. Germline V gene data show CDR1 as SGHAT and CDR2 as FQNNGV. The data were obtained in a study of cytomegalovirus exposure and HLA in healthy donors. Method: immunoSEQ multiplex PCR; TCRdb's copy keeps in-frame clones and lacks some. The sample consists of hundreds of thousands of clones, roughly 90% of them appearing once. Overall study results and limits: Per published reports, the classifier diagnosed cytomegalovirus status with high specificity and sensitivity. According to a later analysis, TCR clusters from the first cohort tended to co-occur in the 110 or so validation repertoires.

The sequenced material came from PBMCs. The receptor comes from a woman between 18 and 29 years old in good health and CMV-seronegative. This rearrangement joins TRBV11-2 to TRBJ2-1, with unresolved D. The CDR3 region is CASSSLAGEQFF. The CDR3 DNA reads TGTGCCAGCAGCTCCTTAGCCGGGGAGCAGTTCTTC.